This is a list of T cell receptor beta chains from one sample in a study of metastatic and nonmetastatic thyroid tumors. TCRdb reanalyzed the PCR reads via MiXCR. The table lists approximately 22,000 clones, approximately 29% of them singletons. The sample taken for sequencing was blood. These receptors were collected from a female donor with papillary thyroid cancer or a benign thyroid nodule (not recorded which). Some clones in this sample may be carry-over from other donors' samples. Each CDR3 is given with its conserved first and last residue. The D gene is left open where the match is weak. Clone size is given for some rows only: seen once, a few or many times, or a class if the clone is expanded.

j_call clone_size v_call d_call cdr3_aa cdr3_nt
TRBJ2-1 medium-sized TRBV6-6 TRBD1 CASSYPDRAGSYNEQFF TGTGCCAGCAGTTACCCAGACAGGGCCGGCTCCTACAATGAGCAGTTCTTC
TRBJ1-3 many TRBV20-1 - CSARVGGGSSGNTIYF TGCAGTGCTAGAGTCGGTGGAGGGAGCTCTGGAAACACCATATATTTT
TRBJ2-7 many TRBV7-3 TRBD2 CASSPRGGPENEQYF TGTGCCAGCAGCCCCCGGGGAGGGCCCGAAAACGAGCAGTACTTC
TRBJ1-4 medium-sized TRBV6-1 TRBD1 CASSELSGQGGEKLFF TGTGCCAGCAGTGAACTCTCGGGACAGGGTGGCGAAAAACTGTTTTTT
TRBJ2-5 many TRBV10-3 TRBD2 CAISPGLAGAEETQYF TGTGCCATCAGTCCTGGACTAGCGGGAGCGGAAGAGACCCAGTACTTC
TRBJ2-2 many TRBV14 - CASSPGPLDGELFF TGTGCCAGCAGTCCGGGACCCCTAGACGGGGAGCTGTTTTTT
TRBJ1-5 - TRBV20-1 - CSASPRQTSNQPQHF TGCAGTGCCTCCCCCCGGCAAACTAGCAATCAGCCCCAGCATTTT
TRBJ1-6 - TRBV11-2 - CASSALTYNSPLHF TGTGCCAGCAGCGCCCTAACCTATAATTCACCCCTCCACTTT
TRBJ2-3 - TRBV11-1 - CASRYRDFPDTDTQYF TGTGCCAGCAGATATCGGGACTTTCCCGACACAGATACGCAGTATTTT
TRBJ2-3 - TRBV28 TRBD2 CASSSGTSRRTQYF TGTGCCAGCAGTTCCGGGACTAGCAGGCGTACGCAGTATTTT
TRBJ2-5 many TRBV7-2 - CASSADSGGKTQYF TGTGCCAGCAGCGCAGACTCAGGGGGGAAGACCCAGTACTTC
TRBJ2-2 - TRBV18 - CASSPQQATGELFF TGTGCCAGCTCACCTCAACAGGCCACCGGGGAGCTGTTTTTT
TRBJ2-3 medium-sized TRBV11-2 - CASSLDGGAVSTDTQYF TGTGCCAGCAGCTTAGACGGGGGTGCAGTAAGCACAGATACGCAGTATTTT
TRBJ2-7 - TRBV20-1 - CSARVSGAYEQYF TGCAGTGCTAGAGTATCCGGTGCCTACGAGCAGTACTTC
TRBJ2-3 medium-sized TRBV30 TRBD2 CAWSVAGGLDTQYF TGTGCCTGGAGTGTAGCGGGAGGGTTAGATACGCAGTATTTT
TRBJ1-2 many TRBV2 - CASSDMTYPNYGYTF TGTGCCAGCAGTGACATGACCTATCCTAACTATGGCTACACCTTC
TRBJ1-5 medium-sized TRBV18 - CASSPQGYSNQPQHF TGTGCCAGCTCACCACAGGGATATAGCAATCAGCCCCAGCATTTT
TRBJ1-3 medium-sized TRBV19 - CASSIMSSGNTIYF TGTGCCAGTAGTATCATGAGCTCTGGAAACACCATATATTTT
TRBJ2-5 - TRBV4-1 - CASNQDMTRKETQYF TGCGCCAGCAACCAAGATATGACGAGAAAAGAGACCCAGTACTTC
TRBJ1-5 - TRBV7-2 - CASSLRLGVGGQPQHF TGTGCCAGCAGCTTGCGTCTAGGGGTCGGGGGTCAGCCCCAGCATTTT
TRBJ1-5 - TRBV7-2 TRBD1 CASTRTGGNQPQHF TGTGCCAGCACCAGAACAGGGGGCAATCAGCCCCAGCATTTT
TRBJ2-7 - TRBV3-1 - CASSRSAGGGSYEQYF TGTGCCAGCAGCCGTTCAGCCGGTGGGGGCTCCTACGAGCAGTACTTC
TRBJ2-7 medium-sized TRBV5-1 TRBD2 CASSLRLADVEQYF TGCGCCAGCAGCTTGCGCCTAGCGGACGTGGAGCAGTACTTC
TRBJ2-7 - TRBV18 - CASSPGGTPSYEQYF TGTGCCAGCTCACCAGGCGGGACGCCTTCCTACGAGCAGTACTTC
TRBJ2-2 - TRBV20-1 TRBD2 CSARTSGSTSGELFF TGCAGTGCCCGGACTAGCGGGAGTACGTCCGGGGAGCTGTTTTTT
TRBJ2-1 few TRBV28 - CASSLRTLSSYNEQFF TGTGCCAGCAGCCTTCGGACTCTTTCCTCCTACAATGAGCAGTTCTTC
TRBJ2-2 - TRBV5-6 TRBD2 CASSLWRRGITGELFF TGTGCCAGCAGCCTGTGGCGGCGGGGGATCACCGGGGAGCTGTTTTTT
TRBJ2-7 medium-sized TRBV28 - CASSSSGQGGEQYF TGTGCCAGCAGTTCCTCGGGTCAGGGCGGAGAGCAGTACTTC
TRBJ2-7 medium-sized TRBV4-3 TRBD1 CASSYQGQGASYEQYF TGCGCCAGCAGCTATCAGGGACAGGGGGCTTCCTACGAGCAGTACTTC
TRBJ1-1 many TRBV27 - CASSNRDGTEAFF TGTGCCAGCAGTAACAGGGATGGCACTGAAGCTTTCTTT
TRBJ1-3 - TRBV4-1 TRBD1 CASSLNQGAGNTIYF TGCGCCAGCAGCCTCAACCAGGGGGCTGGAAACACCATATATTTT
TRBJ2-1 medium-sized TRBV24-1 TRBD1 CATSYTGTGLNEQFF TGTGCCACCTCCTACACCGGGACAGGGTTAAATGAGCAGTTCTTC
TRBJ2-3 - TRBV11-2 TRBD2 CASSSGTGLAGWTQYF TGTGCCAGCAGCTCAGGAACGGGACTAGCGGGATGGACGCAGTATTTT
TRBJ2-1 - TRBV4-1 - CASSQDTATTGYNEQFF TGCGCCAGCAGCCAAGATACAGCCACCACCGGGTACAATGAGCAGTTCTTC
TRBJ1-3 medium-sized TRBV5-1 - CASSLGTPGNTIYF TGCGCCAGCAGCTTAGGCACTCCTGGAAACACCATATATTTT
TRBJ2-7 - TRBV4-1 - CASSHVGKEGSYEQYF TGCGCCAGCAGCCACGTAGGGAAAGAGGGCTCCTACGAGCAGTACTTC
TRBJ2-7 medium-sized TRBV30 TRBD2 CAWSGGGSGAGSYEQYF TGTGCCTGGAGTGGGGGGGGGAGCGGAGCGGGGTCCTACGAGCAGTACTTC
TRBJ2-7 - TRBV28 TRBD1 CASSSIRTGTYEQYF TGTGCCAGCAGTTCCATCCGGACAGGTACTTACGAGCAGTACTTC
TRBJ1-1 few TRBV12-3/TRBV12-4 - CASSLSNTEAFF TGTGCCAGCAGCCTATCGAACACTGAAGCTTTCTTT
TRBJ2-2 - TRBV6-5 TRBD1 CASSYGTGISGELFF TGTGCCAGCAGTTACGGGACAGGGATTTCCGGGGAGCTGTTTTTT
TRBJ2-7 few TRBV19 - CASRKTRDTLYEQYF TGTGCCAGTCGGAAGACCCGGGACACCCTCTACGAGCAGTACTTC
TRBJ2-1 medium-sized TRBV4-2 TRBD2 CASSPPPTSGWPGGNEQFF TGTGCCAGCAGCCCACCCCCGACTAGCGGTTGGCCGGGGGGCAATGAGCAGTTCTTC
TRBJ2-5 many TRBV5-1 TRBD2 CASSPSGAARETQYF TGCGCCAGCAGCCCTAGCGGGGCGGCGCGGGAGACCCAGTACTTC
TRBJ1-2 many TRBV7-2 - CASSLTKGHNYGYTF TGTGCCAGCAGCTTGACTAAGGGGCATAACTATGGCTACACCTTC